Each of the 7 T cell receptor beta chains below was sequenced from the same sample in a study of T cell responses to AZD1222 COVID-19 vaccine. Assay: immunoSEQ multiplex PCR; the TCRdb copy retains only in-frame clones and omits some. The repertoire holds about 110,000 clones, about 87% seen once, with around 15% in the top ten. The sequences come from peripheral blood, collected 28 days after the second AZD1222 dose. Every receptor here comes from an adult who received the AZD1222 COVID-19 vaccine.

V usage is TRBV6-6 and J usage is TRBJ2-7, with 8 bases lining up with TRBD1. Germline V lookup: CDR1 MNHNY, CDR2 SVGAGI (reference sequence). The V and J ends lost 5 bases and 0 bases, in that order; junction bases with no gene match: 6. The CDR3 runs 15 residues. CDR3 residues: CASSTTGDLSYEQYF. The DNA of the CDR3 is TGTGCCAGCAGTACGACAGGGGACCTCTCCTACGAGCAGTACTTC.

CDR3 in DNA: TGTGCCAGCAGTGAATATGAGGGCACCGCGGGTGGCTACACCTTC. It yields the protein CASSEYEGTAGGYTF. The V call is TRBV6-1, the J call TRBJ1-2; D uncertain. Germline CDR1 is MNHNS and CDR2 is SASEGT. This CDR3 spans 15 amino acids. Trimming pared 2 bases from V and 7 bases from J, leaving 17 bases between.

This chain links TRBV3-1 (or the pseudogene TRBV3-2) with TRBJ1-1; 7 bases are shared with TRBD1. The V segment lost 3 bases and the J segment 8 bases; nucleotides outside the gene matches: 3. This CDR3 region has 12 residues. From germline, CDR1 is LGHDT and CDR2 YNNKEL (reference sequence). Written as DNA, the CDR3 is TGTGCCAGCAGCCATGGGACAGAAGAAGCTTTCTTT. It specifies CASSHGTEEAFF.

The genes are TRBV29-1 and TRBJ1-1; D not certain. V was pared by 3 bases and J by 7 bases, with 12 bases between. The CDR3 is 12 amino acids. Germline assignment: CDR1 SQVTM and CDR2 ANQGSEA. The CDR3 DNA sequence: TGCAGCGTTGAGGAGTGGGCAGATGAAGCTTTCTTT. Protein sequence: CSVEEWADEAFF.

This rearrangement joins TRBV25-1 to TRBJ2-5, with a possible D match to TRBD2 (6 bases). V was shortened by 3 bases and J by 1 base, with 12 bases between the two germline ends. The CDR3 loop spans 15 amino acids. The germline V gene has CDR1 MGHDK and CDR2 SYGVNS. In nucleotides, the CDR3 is TGTGCCAGCAGTGATGGCGGGACCCTCCAAGAGACCCAGTACTTC. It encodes CASSDGGTLQETQYF.

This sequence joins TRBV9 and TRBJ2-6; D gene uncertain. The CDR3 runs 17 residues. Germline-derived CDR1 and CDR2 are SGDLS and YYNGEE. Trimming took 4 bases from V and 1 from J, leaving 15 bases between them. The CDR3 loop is CASSLTPQPSGANVLTF. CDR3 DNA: TGTGCCAGCAGCCTCACCCCACAGCCTTCTGGGGCCAACGTCCTGACTTTC.

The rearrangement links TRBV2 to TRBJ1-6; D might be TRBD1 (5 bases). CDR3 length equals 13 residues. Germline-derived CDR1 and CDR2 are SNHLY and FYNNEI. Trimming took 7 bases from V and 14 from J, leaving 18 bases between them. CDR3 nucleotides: TGTGCCAGCATAACGAACCAGCCAGGGACCCTCCACTTT. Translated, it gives CASITNQPGTLHF.